Following are 24 T cell receptor beta chains from one sample sequenced in a study of tumor and adjacent non-tumor tissue in lung cancer. TCRbeta libraries were built with three rounds of nested PCR, modified from ARM-PCR. TCRdb itself ran the multiplex PCR reads through MiXCR, one entry per CDR3 protein. Counted here are about 67,000 distinct CDR3 sequences, about 77% occurring once; the ten biggest clones make up more than 35%. No cell sorting was done before RNA was extracted from the tissue. More than 3 cm separated this lung sample from the edge of the tumor. The source material was distant non-tumor lung tissue. The origin of the receptors is a man aged 60-69 years with non-small cell lung cancer.

As regards this clonotype: Germline is not matched at one junction end, which may reflect a read error. This rearrangement joins TRBV7-2 to TRBJ2-1; D is unresolved. Germline V gene data show CDR1 as SGHTA and CDR2 as FQGNSA. The length of the CDR3 is 13 residues. CDR3 DNA: TGTGCCAGCGGCCTTGGGATCCACAATGGGCAGTTCTTC. Protein: CASGLGIHNGQFF.

Details on this clonotype: A much larger clone lies one base from this, so it may be a read error. The CDR3 coding sequence is TGCGTCAGCAGTGACGGCAGCACAGATACGCAGTCTTTT. It encodes CVSSDGSTDTQSF. The gene calls are TRBV10-1 and TRBJ2-3; no clear D. The CDR3 totals 13 residues. Germline CDR1 is WNHNN and CDR2 is SYGVQD (reference sequence).

In this sample, this clonotype turned up a few times. It may be a read error: a sequence one base away is much more abundant. The rearrangement links TRBV20-1 to TRBJ2-5, with D tentatively TRBD2 (5 bases). Per the germline V gene, CDR1 is DFQATT and CDR2 is SNEGSKA (reference sequence). The CDR3 runs to 14 residues. The ends were cut back, 2 bases at V and 4 bases at J, with 14 bases in the middle. The CDR3 here is CSARLDGGGETQYF. The CDR3 DNA follows: TGCAGTGCTAGATTGGATGGCGGAGGAGAGACCCAGTACTTC.

There are many counts of this clonotype. The chain links TRBV20-1 to TRBJ2-4; either TRBD1 or TRBD2 may fit D (6 bases each). This CDR3 has 13 amino acids. Germline CDR1 is DFQATT and CDR2 is SNEGSKA (reference sequence). Trimming removed 5 bases from V and 6 bases from J, with 14 bases in between. In DNA, the CDR3 is TGCAGTGCTTCCGGGGGCAGGATAAACATTCAGTACTTC. Encoded protein: CSASGGRINIQYF.

This clonotype was seen only a few times. A read error may be the cause here, since a much bigger clone is one base away. This chain joins TRBV28 and TRBJ2-1; TRBD2 aligns across 9 bases. The germline CDR1 and CDR2 sequences are MDHEN and SYDVKM. V shed 10 bases and J 6 bases; nucleotides not matched to a gene: 7. This CDR3 contains 13 residues. The CDR3 nucleotides are TGTGCCAACAGAAGACTAGCGGTCAATGAGCAGTTCTTC. Translating gives CANRRLAVNEQFF.

A note on this clonotype: The junction departs from the called germline gene at one end, perhaps through a read error. This sequence joins TRBV5-4 and TRBJ1-5; D is ambiguous. The length of the CDR3 is 12 residues. The germline gives CDR1 SGHNT, CDR2 YYREEE (reference sequence). The CDR3 DNA is TGTACCAGCAGCTTCTTAGGTCAGGTCCAGCATTTT. Translation: CTSSFLGQVQHF.

In the case of this clonotype: One junction end does not reproduce the germline sequence, and a read error may be involved. This chain links TRBV7-9 with TRBJ1-1, with D uncertain. Germline loops: CDR1 SEHNR, CDR2 FQNEAQ (reference sequence). The CDR3 totals 13 residues. CDR3: CASSLQGGTGAFF. In DNA, the CDR3 is TGTGCCAGCAGCTTACAAGGCGGAACTGGAGCTTTTTTT.

As to this clonotype: A junction end diverges from the germline sequence, so it may reflect a read error. The J gene is TRBJ2-1, the V gene TRBV5-6; TRBD1 aligns across 9 bases. Looked up from germline, CDR1 is SGHDT and CDR2 is YYEEEE. The CDR3 runs to 14 residues. The CDR3 here is CASRGDRDYNGQFF. The CDR3 nucleotides are TGTGCCAGCCGAGGGGACAGGGACTACAATGGGCAGTTCTTC.

Regarding this clonotype: The CDR3 does not close with the conserved phenylalanine or tryptophan, likely indicating a read error. V and J are TRBV10-3 and TRBJ2-3; no firm D call. The CDR3 is made up of 14 amino acids. Per the germline V gene, CDR1 is ENHRY and CDR2 is SYGVKD. The V end lost 6 bases, the J end lost 2 bases, and 12 bases lay between the germline ends. For the CDR3, the DNA is TGTGCCATCAGGGCATACTACAACACAGATACGCAGTATTGT. The encoded protein is CAIRAYYNTDTQYC.

This clonotype was counted only a few times. This chain joins TRBV7-9 and TRBJ2-4; weak D call: TRBD2 (6 bases). The length of the CDR3 is 15 residues. Trimming left V 1 base short and J 3 bases short, with 10 bases between. Germline CDR1 SEHNR, CDR2 FQNEAQ (reference sequence). The CDR3 reads CASSLVTGVKNIQYF. In DNA, the CDR3 is TGTGCCAGCAGCTTAGTAACGGGAGTCAAAAACATTCAGTACTTC.

Details on this clonotype: An end of the junction does not agree with germline; a read error may underlie this. The chain has TRBV5-5 and TRBJ1-5; 8 bases agree with TRBD1. CDR3 size: 14 residues. The germline V gene encodes CDR1 SGHKS and CDR2 YYEKEE (reference sequence). The CDR3 DNA reads as TGTGGCAGCAGCTCCTCAGGGGGCGATCAGCCCAAACATTTT. It encodes CGSSSSGGDQPKHF.

Comments on this clonotype: A much larger clone is a single base away; this may be a read error. This chain links TRBV7-3 with TRBJ2-1; D may be TRBD2 (6 bases). This CDR3 comprises 14 residues. Germline CDR1 and CDR2: SGHTA and FQGTGA. The V end was cut by 3 bases, the J end by 8 bases, with 14 bases between. CDR3 nucleotides: TGTGCCAGCAGCTTGGGGGGACGGTGGGATGAGCAGTTCTTC. Translated: CASSLGGRWDEQFF.

The chain links TRBV6-2 or TRBV6-3 to TRBJ2-2; D is undetermined. The CDR3 is 11 residues long. The germline CDR1 and CDR2 sequences are MNHEY and SVGEGT. V was shortened by 2 bases and J by 7 bases, with 2 bases between the two germline ends. This CDR3 is CASSYVGELFF. CDR3 nucleotide sequence: TGTGCCAGCAGTTACGTCGGGGAGCTGTTTTTT.

This rearrangement joins TRBV4-1 to TRBJ1-1; D unresolved. Germline CDR1 MGHRA, CDR2 YSYEKL. The CDR3 contains 14 residues. V was trimmed by 3 bases and J by 14 bases, leaving 22 bases between them. The CDR3 is CASSQIKMNTEVFF. CDR3 sequence (DNA): TGCGCCAGCAGCCAGATTAAGATGAACACTGAAGTGTTCTTT.

Of note for this clonotype: At one boundary the junction diverges from the germline segment, which might be a read error. This sequence joins TRBV6-1 and TRBJ2-6, with D tentatively TRBD1 (5 bases). This CDR3 contains 15 residues. CDR1 and CDR2 (germline): MNHNS, SASEGT. In DNA, the CDR3 is TGTGCCAGCGACGGGTCAGAGACTGGGGCCAACGGCCTGACTTTC. Translating gives CASDGSETGANGLTF.

V and J are TRBV4-1 and TRBJ1-1; D not certain. CDR1 MGHRA and CDR2 YSYEKL come from the germline V gene. The CDR3 sequence is 11 residues long. The DNA of the CDR3 is TGCGTCAGTAGCTACGGCTCTGAAGCTTTCTTT. As protein: CVSSYGSEAFF.

In regard to this clonotype: With a much larger clone just one base away, this may be a read error. J is TRBJ2-1 and V is TRBV27, with 12 bases lining up with TRBD2. Germline CDR1 reads MNHEY; CDR2 reads SMNVEV (reference sequence). This CDR3 is built from 18 residues. The CDR3 sequence: CATSFRGTSGHPDNEHFF. In DNA, the CDR3 is TGTGCCACCAGTTTCCGAGGGACTAGCGGGCACCCGGACAATGAGCACTTCTTC.

In regard to this clonotype: A much more abundant neighbour one base away suggests this may be a read error. The chain uses TRBV25-1 and TRBJ1-1; unclear D gene. The length of the CDR3 is 12 residues. Germline V CDR1 and CDR2: MGHDK, SYGVNS. Between the trimmed V and J ends, which lost 1 base and 7 bases, there was a span of 7 bases. The CDR3 loop is CASSEFDVEAFF. As DNA, the CDR3 is TGTGCCAGCAGTGAATTTGACGTTGAAGCTTTCTTT. Full variable domain (missing parts from reference TRBV25-1 and TRBJ1-1): EADIYQTPRYLVIGTGKKITLECSQTMGHDKMYWYQQDPGMELHLIHYSYGVNSTEKGDLSSESTVSRIRTEHFPLTLESARPSHTSQYLCASSEFDVEAFFGQGTRLTVV.

Turning to this clonotype: A read error may produce the germline difference seen at one junction end. The V and J genes are TRBV29-1 and TRBJ2-3, with 7 bases identical to TRBD2. The V gene's germline CDR1 is SQVTM and CDR2 ANQGSEA. The CDR3 is 15 amino acids. Written as DNA, the CDR3 is TGCAGCATTGTTAGGTCTAGCGGTTTCACAGATACGCATTATTTT. It encodes CSIVRSSGFTDTHYF.

In regard to this clonotype: Here the CDR3 omits its conserved ending phenylalanine or tryptophan, so a read error is the likely source. The chain uses TRBV12-3 or TRBV12-4 and TRBJ1-2; the D is unclear. There are 13 residues in the CDR3. V was clipped by 3 bases and J by 8 bases, with 13 bases between them. CDR3 sequence (DNA): TGTGCCAGCAGTTTCGATAGCGTATCCGGCTACACCTCC. It encodes CASSFDSVSGYTS.

Of note for this clonotype: Mismatch with germline at one junction end may stem from a read error. This chain links TRBV6-5 with TRBJ1-1; D not certain. The germline CDR1 and CDR2 sequences are MNHEY and SVGAGI. CDR3 length: 16 amino acids. The CDR3: CVSSYSRIRVNTEAFF. DNA for the CDR3: TGTGTCAGCAGTTACTCGAGAATAAGGGTGAACACTGAAGCTTTCTTT.

Comments on this clonotype: A much more abundant neighbour one base away suggests this may be a read error. The rearrangement uses TRBV24-1 and TRBJ2-5; either TRBD1 or TRBD2 may fit D (6 bases each). The CDR3 totals 14 residues. The V gene's germline CDR1 is KGHDR and CDR2 SFDVKD. CDR3 in DNA: TGTGCCATCAGTGACGGGGGCGTACAAGAGACCCAGTACTTC. Translating it yields CAISDGGVQETQYF.

The rearrangement joins TRBV4-1 to TRBJ1-1; D possibly corresponds to TRBD1 (6 bases). CDR1 and CDR2 from the germline V gene are MGHRA and YSYEKL. The CDR3 extends over 14 amino acids. CDR3 sequence: CISTGPLRGTEAFF. The CDR3, as DNA: TGCATCAGCACCGGACCTTTAAGGGGGACTGAAGCTTTCTTT.

With respect to this clonotype: A clone one base away is much larger, so this may be a read error. The J gene is TRBJ2-1, the V gene TRBV28; 7 nucleotides line up with TRBD2. Germline CDR1 and CDR2: MDHEN and SYDVKM. The CDR3 runs 16 residues. The CDR3 DNA is TGTGCCAGCAGTTTGATCACTAGCGACTCCTACAATGTGCAGTTCTTC. Its translation is CASSLITSDSYNVQFF.